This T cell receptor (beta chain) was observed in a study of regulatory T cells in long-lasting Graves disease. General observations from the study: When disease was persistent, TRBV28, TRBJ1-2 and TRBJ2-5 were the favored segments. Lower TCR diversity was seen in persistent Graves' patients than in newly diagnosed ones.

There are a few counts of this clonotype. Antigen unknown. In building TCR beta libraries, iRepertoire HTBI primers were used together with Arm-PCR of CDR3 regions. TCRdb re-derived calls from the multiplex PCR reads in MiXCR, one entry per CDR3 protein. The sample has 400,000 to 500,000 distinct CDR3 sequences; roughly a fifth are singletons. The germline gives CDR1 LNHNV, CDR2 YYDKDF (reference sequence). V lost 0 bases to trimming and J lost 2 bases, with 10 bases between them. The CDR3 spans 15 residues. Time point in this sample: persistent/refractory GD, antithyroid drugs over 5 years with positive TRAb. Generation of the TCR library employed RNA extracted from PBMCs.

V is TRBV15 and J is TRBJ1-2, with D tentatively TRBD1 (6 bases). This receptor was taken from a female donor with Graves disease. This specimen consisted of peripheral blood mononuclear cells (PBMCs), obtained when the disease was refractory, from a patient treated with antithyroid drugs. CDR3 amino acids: CATSRDRGGNYGYTF. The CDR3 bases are TGTGCCACCAGCAGAGATAGGGGGGGAAACTATGGCTACACCTTC.